Listed below are T cell receptor beta chains from one sample, sequenced in a study of T cell responses to AZD1222 COVID-19 vaccine. Here immunoSEQ multiplex PCR was the method, and the copy in TCRdb shows in-frame clones only, minus some. The table lists 110,000 to 150,000 clones, 92% of them singletons, with about 3.7% in the top ten. The sample was peripheral blood, taken on day 0 of AZD1222 vaccination. The receptor set was obtained from an adult in good health. The CDR3 runs from the conserved cysteine through the conserved F or W. A D gene is named only where the DNA matches it firmly. Rows may omit the clone size; those that give it use once, few, many or a size class.

abundance	v_gene	d_gene	j_gene	CDR3aa	CDR3nt
-	TRBV19	TRBD1	TRBJ1-5	CASSRQGTVSNQPQHF	TGTGCCAGTAGTAGACAGGGGACAGTCAGCAATCAGCCCCAGCATTTT
-	TRBV6-6	-	TRBJ1-1	CASSYSAAMNTEAFF	TGTGCCAGCAGTTACTCCGCAGCCATGAACACTGAAGCTTTCTTT
-	TRBV6-6	-	TRBJ1-1	CASSLSENTEAFF	TGTGCCAGCAGTTTATCAGAGAACACTGAAGCTTTCTTT
-	TRBV7-9	-	TRBJ1-5	CASSLEGQPQHF	TGTGCCAGCAGCTTAGAGGGTCAGCCCCAGCATTTT
-	TRBV6-5	-	TRBJ2-7	CASSYSGTANYEQYF	TGTGCCAGCAGTTACTCCGGGACGGCGAACTACGAGCAGTACTTC
-	TRBV28	-	TRBJ2-2	CASSSPDKTYTGELFF	TGTGCCAGCAGTTCCCCGGACAAGACCTACACCGGGGAGCTGTTTTTT
-	TRBV19	-	TRBJ2-7	CASRERVLSREQYF	TGTGCCAGTAGAGAACGGGTACTTTCTCGGGAGCAGTACTTC
-	TRBV4-3	TRBD1	TRBJ1-2	CASSRSGQGLVMGYTF	TGCGCCAGCAGCCGGTCGGGACAGGGGTTAGTAATGGGCTACACCTTC
-	TRBV30	-	TRBJ1-6	CAWVPPNSPLHF	TGTGCCTGGGTTCCTCCCAATTCACCCCTCCACTTT
-	TRBV25-1	TRBD1	TRBJ1-2	CASSDEWGTGAQGYTF	TGTGCCAGCAGCGACGAGTGGGGGACAGGGGCGCAGGGCTACACCTTC
-	TRBV14	-	TRBJ1-1	CASSLVAGGAEAFF	TGTGCCAGCAGCCTCGTGGCAGGTGGAGCTGAAGCTTTCTTT
-	TRBV27	TRBD1	TRBJ2-1	CASQPRDRLYNEQFF	TGTGCCAGCCAACCCCGGGACAGACTCTACAATGAGCAGTTCTTC
-	TRBV9	-	TRBJ1-2	CASSVEATNYGYTF	TGTGCCAGCAGCGTAGAGGCCACTAACTATGGCTACACCTTC
-	TRBV27	-	TRBJ2-2	CASSFPTGELFF	TGTGCCAGCAGTTTTCCCACCGGGGAGCTGTTTTTT
once	TRBV5-1	-	TRBJ2-1	CASSLGDFNEQFF	TGCGCCAGCAGCTTGGGGGATTTCAATGAGCAGTTCTTC
-	TRBV28	TRBD2	TRBJ2-1	CASIGTSVPFYEQFF	TGTGCCAGCATCGGGACTAGCGTTCCATTTTATGAGCAGTTCTTC